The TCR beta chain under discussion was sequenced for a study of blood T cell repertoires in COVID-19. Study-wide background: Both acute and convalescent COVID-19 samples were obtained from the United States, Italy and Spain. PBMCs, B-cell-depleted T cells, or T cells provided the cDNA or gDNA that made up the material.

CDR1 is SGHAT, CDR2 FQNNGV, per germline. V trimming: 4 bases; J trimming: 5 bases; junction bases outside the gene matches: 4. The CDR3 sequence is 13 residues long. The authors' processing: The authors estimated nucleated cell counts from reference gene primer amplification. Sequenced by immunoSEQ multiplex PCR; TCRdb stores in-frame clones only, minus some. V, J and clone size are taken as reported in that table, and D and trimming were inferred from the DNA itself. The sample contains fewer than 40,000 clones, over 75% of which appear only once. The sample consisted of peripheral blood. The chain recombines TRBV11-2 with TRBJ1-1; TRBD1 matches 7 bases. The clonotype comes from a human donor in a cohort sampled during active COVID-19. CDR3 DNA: TGTGCCAGCAGCTCCACAGGGGTGACTGAAGCTTTCTTT. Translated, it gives CASSSTGVTEAFF.